The sequence of this T cell receptor (beta chain) was determined in a study of OX40 agonist ivuxolimab in advanced cancers. The V and J ends lost 2 bases and 4 bases, in that order; junction bases with no gene match: 5. The CDR3 loop spans 15 amino acids. Germline V gene data show CDR1 as MNHEY and CDR2 as SVGAGI. Clones were read by immunoSEQ multiplex PCR, and TCRdb kept only the in-frame ones, dropping some. The repertoire consists of 48,000 or so clones, with approximately 91% occurring once and the leading ten covering less than 7.5%. V usage is TRBV6-5 and J usage is TRBJ2-5; 9 positions match TRBD2. The sequence derives from an adult with an advanced solid tumor such as melanoma, head and neck, liver or kidney cancer. The sample in question was CD4+ or CD8+ T cells sorted from blood, obtained in a trial of the OX40 agonist ivuxolimab. The CDR3 here is CASSYGLAGSETQYF. The CDR3 nucleotides read TGTGCCAGCAGTTACGGGCTAGCGGGGTCAGAGACCCAGTACTTC.